Included here is one T cell receptor beta chain sequence, with context. Its target is not known. Some clones are missing from TCRdb's copy, which holds only in-frame ones; the method was immunoSEQ multiplex PCR. The sample lists 70,000 or so clones, 91% occurring once. This CDR3 comprises 13 residues. Trimming removed 8 bases from V and 0 bases from J, with 7 bases in between. In germline, CDR1 is MDHEN, CDR2 SYDVKM. This record belongs to a study of OX40 agonist ivuxolimab in advanced cancers. Study information: Patients were treated with ivuxolimab, an agonistic anti-OX40 (CD134) antibody. At 0.01 to 10 mg/kg, ivuxolimab was administered intravenously to patients every 2 weeks. Regarding the study as a whole: Researchers report that CD8+ T cells had, on average, more expanded clones than CD4+. At doses 0.1 to 3.0 mg/kg, CD4+ and CD8+ clones expanded.

Sequenced material: CD4+ or CD8+ T cells sorted from blood, taken in a trial of the OX40 agonist ivuxolimab. This sequence originates from an adult with an advanced solid tumor such as melanoma, head and neck, liver or kidney cancer. The rearrangement links TRBV28 to TRBJ1-4; D is ambiguous. The CDR3 sequence: CASGGATNEKLFF. DNA of the CDR3: TGTGCCAGCGGTGGGGCAACTAATGAAAAACTGTTTTTT. The entire variable domain, with the rest obtained from reference TRBV28 and TRBJ1-4, is as follows: DVKVTQSSRYLVKRTGEKVFLECVQDMDHENMFWYRQDPGLGLRLIYFSYDVKMKEKGDIPEGYSVSREKKERFSLILESASTNQTSMYLCASGGATNEKLFFGSGTQLSVL.